This T cell receptor (beta chain) was obtained from a study of molecular identifiers for immune sequencing clone quantification (dated by TCRdb to the late 2010s). Background on the whole study: For a replicate experiment, RNA from roughly 20,000 or 100,000 naive CD8 T cells was divided into five aliquots, and four of the five aliquots were sequenced. This methods study used CD8 T cells to benchmark TCR RNA copy counting and molecular-identifier clustering-based TCR repertoire sequencing (MIDCIRS). Results and caveats for the whole study, not just this receptor: Modeling estimated about 3.3 recovered TCR RNA copies per cell, compared with about 10 by digital PCR, which implies 30% to 35% capture efficiency. Identical TCR molecules sharing a barcode could cause highly expanded clone sizes to be underestimated. The naive libraries included spiked-in Jurkat TCR RNA (around 10 copies' worth), and this RNA is not part of the donor repertoire. When barcode sub-clustering was omitted, TCR diversity was inflated by chimeric consensus sequences, with chimeras reaching as high as 47%. Clones above 20 RNA copies held over 99% of molecules in CMV-specific effector cells but under 1% in naive cells. Even against a background of one million naive CD8 T cells, spiked-in Jurkat TCR RNA amounting to a single cell's worth was reported to be detectable.

The library was prepared using PCR. The sample was run on an Illumina HiSeq 4000. Preparation of bulk TCR libraries followed a previously described approach, with the TCR primers listed in Table S5. The Qiagen AllPrep DNA/RNA kit was used to purify total RNA. Reads from multiple sequencing runs of the same library were pooled before analysis. In the original analysis: Only reads with exact TCR constant sequence were kept, trimmed to 150 nt, and grouped by their 12-nt molecular barcodes. Within each barcode group, reads were sub-clustered at a 15% Levenshtein threshold, and quality-weighted consensus sequences were built per RNA molecule. Non-functional sequences were excluded, and lower-count sequences lying one edit away from another sequence were also excluded. Barcode sub-clusters with fewer than 20% of the maximum read count were removed, based on fitting two negative binomial distributions. The raw public reads went through TCRdb reprocessing: fastp at Q25, MiXCR clone calling, in-frame beta chains kept. Entries are consolidated by CDR3 protein sequence, retaining the most common genes and DNA. The V and J calls were determined by TCRdb, not by the authors. The sample table holds about 640,000 distinct CDR3 sequences, of which around 20% were seen once. The ten biggest clones cover 0.85% to 0.9% of the sample.

There are 20 amino acids in the CDR3, from cysteine to phenylalanine inclusive. Solely the CDR3 DNA is kept, with 60 bases framed from the first base. The germline ends are 31 bases apart after V is trimmed by 3 bases and J by 7 bases. This clonotype was seen at least ten times. The antigen it binds to is not known. No per-base quality is available; no much larger clone lies one base away. Libraries of naive CD8 T cells were generated from around 20,000 to 990,000 sorted cells, with 10%, 30% or 50% of the purified RNA used. Naive CD8 T cells, defined as CD8+CD4-CCR7+CD45RA+, were FACS-sorted into RLT Plus buffer on a BD FACSAria II. Detection sensitivity was tested by spiking Jurkat RNA equal to fewer than twelve TCR copies' worth into samples containing 20,000-1,000,000 naive CD8 T cells. CD8 T cells were enriched using RosetteSep CD8+ T Cell Enrichment Cocktail and Ficoll-Paque, and the enriched cells then underwent ACK red cell lysis.

This receptor was identified in a human donor in good health. Some libraries in this study had Jurkat cell RNA spiked in. The sequence is built from TRBV12-3 or TRBV12-4 and TRBJ2-1, with the D gene not clear enough to name. Sequenced material: naive CD8+ T cells from blood, with Jurkat cell RNA spiked in. The cell subset or site label, read with the paper, signifies: FACS-sorted CD8+CD4-CCR7+CD45RA+ naive T cells. The CDR3 in this case is CASSFGDQPIAPALGNEQFF. The DNA reads TGTGCCAGCAGTTTTGGTGACCAACCCATCGCCCCGGCCCTGGGGAATGAGCAGTTCTTC.